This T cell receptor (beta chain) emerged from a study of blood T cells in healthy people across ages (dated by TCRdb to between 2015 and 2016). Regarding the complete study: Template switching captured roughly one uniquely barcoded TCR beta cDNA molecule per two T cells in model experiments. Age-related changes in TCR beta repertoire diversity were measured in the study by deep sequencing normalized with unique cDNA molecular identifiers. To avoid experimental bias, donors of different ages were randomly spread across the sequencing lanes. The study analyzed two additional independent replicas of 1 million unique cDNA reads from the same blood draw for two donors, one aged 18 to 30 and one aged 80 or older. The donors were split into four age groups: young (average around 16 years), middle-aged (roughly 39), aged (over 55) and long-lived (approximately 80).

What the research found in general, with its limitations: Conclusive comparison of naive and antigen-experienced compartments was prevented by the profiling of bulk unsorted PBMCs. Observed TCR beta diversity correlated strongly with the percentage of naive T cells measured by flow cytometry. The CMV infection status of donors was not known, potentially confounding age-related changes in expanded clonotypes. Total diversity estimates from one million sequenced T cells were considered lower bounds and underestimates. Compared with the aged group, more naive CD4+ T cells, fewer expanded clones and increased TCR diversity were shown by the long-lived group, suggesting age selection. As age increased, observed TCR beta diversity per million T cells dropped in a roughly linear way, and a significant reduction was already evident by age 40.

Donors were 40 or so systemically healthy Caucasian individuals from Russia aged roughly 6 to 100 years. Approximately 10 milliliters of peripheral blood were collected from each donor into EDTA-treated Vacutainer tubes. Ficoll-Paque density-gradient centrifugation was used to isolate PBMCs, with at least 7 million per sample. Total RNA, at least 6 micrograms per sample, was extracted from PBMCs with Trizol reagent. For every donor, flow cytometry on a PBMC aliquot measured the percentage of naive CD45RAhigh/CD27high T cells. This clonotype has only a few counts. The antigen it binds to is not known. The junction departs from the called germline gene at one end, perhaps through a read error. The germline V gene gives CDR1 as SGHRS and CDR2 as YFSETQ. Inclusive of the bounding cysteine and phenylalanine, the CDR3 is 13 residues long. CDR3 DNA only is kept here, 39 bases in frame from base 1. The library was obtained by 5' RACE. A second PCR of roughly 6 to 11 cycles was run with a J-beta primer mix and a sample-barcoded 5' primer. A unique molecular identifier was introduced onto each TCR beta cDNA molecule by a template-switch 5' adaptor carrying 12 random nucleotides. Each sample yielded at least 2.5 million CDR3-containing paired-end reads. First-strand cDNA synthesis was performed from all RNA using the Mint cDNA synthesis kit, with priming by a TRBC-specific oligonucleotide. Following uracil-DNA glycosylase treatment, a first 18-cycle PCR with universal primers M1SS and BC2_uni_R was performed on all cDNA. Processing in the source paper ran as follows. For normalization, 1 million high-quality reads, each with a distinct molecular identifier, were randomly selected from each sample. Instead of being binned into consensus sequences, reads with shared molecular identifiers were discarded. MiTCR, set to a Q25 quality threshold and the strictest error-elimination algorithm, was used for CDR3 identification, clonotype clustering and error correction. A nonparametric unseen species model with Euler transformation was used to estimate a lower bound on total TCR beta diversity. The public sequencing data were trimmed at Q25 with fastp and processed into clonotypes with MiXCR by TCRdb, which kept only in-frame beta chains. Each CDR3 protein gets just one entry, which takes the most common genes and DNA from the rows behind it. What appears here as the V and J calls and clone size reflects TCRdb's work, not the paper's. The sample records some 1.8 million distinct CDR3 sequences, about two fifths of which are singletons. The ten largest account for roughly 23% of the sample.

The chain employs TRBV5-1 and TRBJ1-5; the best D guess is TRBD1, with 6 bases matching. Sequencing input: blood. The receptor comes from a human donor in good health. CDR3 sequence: CASSIQGGQPQHF. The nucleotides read TGTGCCAGCAGTATACAGGGAGGACAGCCCCAGCATTTT.